The 24 T cell receptor beta chains presented below share a single source sample, sequenced in a study of blood T cells in healthy people across ages. Through a sample-barcoded 5' primer and a J-beta primer mix, a second PCR was run for roughly 6 to 12 cycles. Via MiXCR, TCRdb re-called the 5' RACE reads, giving one row per CDR3 protein. The data show fewer than 2 million distinct CDR3 sequences, about two fifths seen once. The sequenced sample was blood. The receptors shown here come from a human donor in good health.

The gene calls are TRBV27 and TRBJ2-7; tentatively, D is TRBD1 (6 bases). In germline, CDR1 is MNHEY, CDR2 SMNVEV (reference sequence). Trimming pared 8 bases from V and 2 bases from J, leaving 13 bases between. The CDR3 has 13 residues. The CDR3 coding sequence is TGTGCCAGCGGGCCGGACAGTACCTACGAGCAGTACTTC. Translated, it gives CASGPDSTYEQYF.

As regards this clonotype: Mismatch with germline at one junction end may stem from a read error. The chain carries TRBV9 and TRBJ2-1, with D unclear. The CDR3 spans 13 residues. Germline assignment: CDR1 SGDLS and CDR2 YYNGEE. In nucleotides, the CDR3 is TGTGCCGGCAGCGTCCAAACCTACAATGAGCAGTTCTTC. It codes for CAGSVQTYNEQFF.

This clonotype showed up just a few times. The V and J genes are TRBV12-3 or TRBV12-4 and TRBJ1-5; D remains unclear. The CDR3 contains 15 residues. Trimming pared 3 bases from V and 1 base from J, leaving 10 bases between. CDR3 sequence reads: CASSFAGSSNQPQHF. As DNA, the CDR3 is TGTGCCAGCAGTTTTGCAGGTTCGAGCAATCAGCCCCAGCATTTT.

V is TRBV5-1 and J is TRBJ1-2, with TRBD1 as a possible D gene (5 bases). V dropped 0 bases and J dropped 4 bases, with 13 bases sitting between them. CDR3 length: 15 amino acids. Germline lookup yields CDR1 SGHRS and CDR2 YFSETQ. In DNA form, the CDR3 reads TGCGCCAGCAGCTTGGCGGCAGGGAGGTTCTATGGCTACACCTTC. This sequence encodes CASSLAAGRFYGYTF.

The chain uses TRBV20-1 and TRBJ1-2, with a weak D call TRBD1 (5 bases). The CDR3 totals 13 residues. CDR1 is DFQATT and CDR2 is SNEGSKA in the germline V gene (reference sequence). The CDR3: CTPSSGAGTSYTF. The CDR3 DNA is TGCACCCCGTCCAGTGGGGCAGGGACTAGCTACACCTTC.

This clonotype was observed a few times. The chain links TRBV18 to TRBJ1-6; tentative D call: TRBD1 (5 bases). Germline assignment: CDR1 KGHSH and CDR2 LQKENI. Trimming removed 5 bases from V and 8 bases from J, with 10 bases in between. The CDR3 runs to 13 residues. DNA of the CDR3: TGTGCCAGCTCAAGGGGAGCGTATTCACCCCTCCACTTT. The encoded protein is CASSRGAYSPLHF. Looking up the rest from reference TRBV18 and TRBJ1-6 gives the full variable domain: NAGVMQNPRHLVRRRGQEARLRCSPMKGHSHVYWYRQLPEEGLKFMVYLQKENIIDESGMPKERFSAEFPKEGPSILRIQQVVRGDSAAYFCASSRGAYSPLHFGNGTRLTVT.

This clonotype showed up just a few times. This chain joins TRBV28 and TRBJ1-2, with D perhaps TRBD1 (6 bases). Germline V gene sequence: CDR1 MDHEN, CDR2 SYDVKM. CDR3 length equals 13 residues. V was cut by 11 bases and J by 3 bases, with 16 bases left in between. CDR3 DNA: TGTGCCGGAGGGACTCGGACAGACTATGGCTACACCTTC. Translated: CAGGTRTDYGYTF.

In its sample, this clonotype was seen a few times. This rearrangement joins TRBV3-1 to TRBJ2-7; D gene uncertain. Germline V CDR1 and CDR2: LGHDT, YNNKEL (reference sequence). Trimming pared 4 bases from V and 3 bases from J, leaving 10 bases between. The CDR3 has 13 amino acids. For the CDR3, the DNA is TGTGCCAGCAGCCGGACCCGCTTCTACGAGCAGTACTTC. Its translation: CASSRTRFYEQYF.

The V and J genes are TRBV28 and TRBJ2-7, with D tentatively TRBD1 (8 bases). Trimming took 7 bases from V and 2 from J, leaving 12 bases between them. The CDR3 spans 13 residues. Germline lookup yields CDR1 MDHEN and CDR2 SYDVKM. The CDR3 DNA follows: TGTGCCAGCAACAGGGGGGGAGCCTACGAGCAGTACTTC. Amino acid sequence: CASNRGGAYEQYF.

Ten or more counts support this clonotype. The chain is built from TRBV29-1 and TRBJ1-2; D unresolved. V was pared by 5 bases and J by 4 bases, with 14 bases between. This CDR3 is 13 amino acids long. Per germline, CDR1 SQVTM and CDR2 ANQGSEA. The CDR3 reads CSVPSDSSYGYTF. CDR3 nucleotides: TGCAGCGTTCCCTCAGATTCGTCCTATGGCTACACCTTC.

This rearrangement joins TRBV15 to TRBJ2-1, with TRBD1 identical over 12 bases. The CDR3 consists of 14 residues. V lost 8 bases to trimming and J lost 8 bases; unmatched junction nucleotides: 7. Germline V gives CDR1 LNHNV, CDR2 YYDKDF (reference sequence). CDR3 coding DNA: TGTGCCACCGGGAGGGACAGGGGGCACGATGAGCAGTTCTTC. Amino acid sequence: CATGRDRGHDEQFF.

The V and J genes are TRBV5-6 and TRBJ2-2; D unresolved. V gave up 3 bases and J gave up 6 bases, with 15 bases separating them. Looked up from germline, CDR1 is SGHDT and CDR2 is YYEEEE. The CDR3 has 15 residues. The CDR3 here is CASSSLGSLSGELFF. Here the CDR3 DNA reads TGTGCCAGCAGCTCCCTCGGCAGTTTGTCCGGGGAGCTGTTTTTT. Complete variable domain (other parts from reference TRBV5-6 and TRBJ2-2): DAGVTQSPTHLIKTRGQQVTLRCSPKSGHDTVSWYQQALGQGPQFIFQYYEEEERQRGNFPDRFSGHQFPNYSSELNVNALLLGDSALYLCASSSLGSLSGELFFGEGSRLTVL.

The rearrangement links TRBV5-5 to TRBJ1-4, with a tentative D call TRBD1 (5 bases). Trimming removed 1 base from V and 6 bases from J, with 13 bases in between. Germline lookup yields CDR1 SGHKS and CDR2 YYEKEE (reference sequence). CDR3 size: 15 residues. The CDR3 protein is CASSLKFGTDEKLFF. CDR3 sequence (DNA): TGTGCCAGCAGCTTGAAATTTGGGACGGATGAAAAACTGTTTTTT.

The rearrangement links TRBV6-1 to TRBJ1-1; D ambiguous. V was pared by 2 bases and J by 3 bases, with 10 bases between. Germline CDR1 and CDR2: MNHNS and SASEGT. The CDR3 covers 14 residues. The CDR3 is CASSEFRTDTEAFF. CDR3 nucleotides: TGTGCCAGCAGTGAATTTAGAACCGACACTGAAGCTTTCTTT.

CDR3 nucleotide sequence: TGCAGTGCTAGGGTAGGGGGCAAGACTGAAGCTTTCTTT. Residues: CSARVGGKTEAFF. The rearrangement joins TRBV20-1 to TRBJ1-1; TRBD1 aligns across 7 bases. CDR1 is DFQATT and CDR2 is SNEGSKA in the germline V gene (reference sequence). V lost 3 bases and J lost 5; bases outside the gene matches: 6. The CDR3 runs to 13 residues.

This chain links TRBV4-3 with TRBJ2-1, with D maybe TRBD2 (6 bases). Trimming stripped 3 bases from V and 7 bases from J, with 13 bases between. Germline V gene lookup returns CDR1 LGHNA and CDR2 YSLEER. The CDR3 runs 14 residues. CDR3 region: CASSHSSGVNEQFF. The CDR3 nucleotides read TGCGCCAGCAGCCATTCTTCGGGGGTAAATGAGCAGTTCTTC.

The CDR3 loop reads CASSDDRVGYTF. The CDR3 DNA reads as TGTGCCAGCAGTGATGACAGGGTTGGCTACACCTTC. The chain links TRBV2 to TRBJ1-2, with 7 bases that match TRBD1. The CDR3 is made up of 12 amino acids. The junction had 2 bases not matched to a gene; V was cut back by 3 bases and J by 7 bases. The V gene's germline CDR1 is SNHLY and CDR2 FYNNEI.

In this sample, this clonotype turned up a few times. The chain is built from TRBV7-2 and TRBJ2-7; the match to TRBD1 covers 8 bases. Germline CDR1 is SGHTA and CDR2 is FQGNSA. Trimming removed 5 bases from V and 2 bases from J; junction bases left unmatched: 8. The CDR3 has 15 residues. The CDR3 DNA follows: TGTGCCAGCAGCCAAAGGACAGGGTCCACCTACGAGCAGTACTTC. It translates to CASSQRTGSTYEQYF.

This clonotype was found a few times. The chain links TRBV18 to TRBJ2-7; TRBD2 is a possible D gene (6 bases). CDR1 KGHSH and CDR2 LQKENI come from the germline V gene. The ends were cut back, 0 bases at V and 2 bases at J, with 11 bases in the middle. The length of the CDR3 is 15 residues. The CDR3 region is CASSPPVWRAYEQYF. The CDR3 nucleotides are TGTGCCAGCTCACCACCGGTTTGGAGGGCCTACGAGCAGTACTTC.

The chain combines TRBV20-1 with TRBJ2-7, with TRBD1 as a possible D gene (5 bases). V was shortened by 5 bases and J by 4 bases, with 18 bases between the two germline ends. The germline gives CDR1 DFQATT, CDR2 SNEGSKA (reference sequence). The CDR3 runs 14 residues. The CDR3 region is CSAQSVRGTYEQYF. CDR3 DNA: TGCAGTGCTCAAAGCGTAAGGGGAACTTACGAGCAGTACTTC.

This chain links TRBV5-5 with TRBJ1-1; 7 bases line up with TRBD1. Germline V CDR1 and CDR2: SGHKS, YYEKEE (reference sequence). The ends lost 4 bases at V and 6 bases at J; junction bases unmatched: 9. The CDR3 contains 14 residues. The CDR3 protein is CASSGVGTEAEAFF. The CDR3 nucleotides read TGTGCCAGCAGCGGAGTCGGGACAGAGGCTGAAGCTTTCTTT.

The V call is TRBV10-3, the J call TRBJ2-5; D may be TRBD2 (6 bases). V lost 4 bases, J lost 4 bases, and 16 bases lay in between. This CDR3 contains 15 residues. Germline V gene sequence: CDR1 ENHRY, CDR2 SYGVKD. CDR3 in amino acids: CAISVAGMGRETQYF. Here the CDR3 DNA reads TGTGCCATCAGTGTTGCGGGGATGGGACGAGAGACCCAGTACTTC.

The chain couples TRBV7-6 to TRBJ2-4, with TRBD2 identical over 10 bases. TRBJ2-7 matches the DNA end more closely, so the J call is doubtful. This CDR3 region has 14 residues. Germline V gene data show CDR1 as SGHVS and CDR2 as FNYEAQ. CDR3 sequence (DNA): TGTGCCAGCAGCTCGGGACTAGCGAAGCACGAGCAGTACTTC. The encoded protein is CASSSGLAKHEQYF.

Turning to this clonotype: At one boundary the junction diverges from the germline segment, which might be a read error. The rearrangement uses TRBV11-2 and TRBJ2-5; maybe TRBD1 (6 bases). The DNA end is a closer match to TRBJ2-7, so the J assignment may be wrong. CDR3 length equals 18 residues. CDR1 is SGHAT and CDR2 is FQNNGV in the germline V gene. The CDR3 coding sequence is TGTGCCAACAGCTTACAGGGAAACCCCTTGGCGGTATCTTACGAGCAGTACTTC. Translation gives CANSLQGNPLAVSYEQYF.